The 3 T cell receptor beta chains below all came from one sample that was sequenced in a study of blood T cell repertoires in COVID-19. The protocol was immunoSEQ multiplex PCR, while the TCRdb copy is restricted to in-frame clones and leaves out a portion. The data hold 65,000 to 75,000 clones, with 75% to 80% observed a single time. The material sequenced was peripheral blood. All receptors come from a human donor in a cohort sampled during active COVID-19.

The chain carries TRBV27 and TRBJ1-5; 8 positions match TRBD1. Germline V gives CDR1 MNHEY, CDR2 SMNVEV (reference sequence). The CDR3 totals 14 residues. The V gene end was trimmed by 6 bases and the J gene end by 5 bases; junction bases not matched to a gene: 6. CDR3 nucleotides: TGTGCCAGCAGACCTACAGGGGGGCATCAGCCCCAGCATTTT. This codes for CASRPTGGHQPQHF.

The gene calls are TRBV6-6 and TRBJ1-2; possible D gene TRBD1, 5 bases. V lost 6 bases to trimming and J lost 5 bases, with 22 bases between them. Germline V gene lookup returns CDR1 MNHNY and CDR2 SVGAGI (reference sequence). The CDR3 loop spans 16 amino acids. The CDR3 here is CASSQTGGIARYGYTF. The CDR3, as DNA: TGTGCCAGCAGCCAAACGGGGGGAATAGCTAGGTATGGCTACACCTTC.

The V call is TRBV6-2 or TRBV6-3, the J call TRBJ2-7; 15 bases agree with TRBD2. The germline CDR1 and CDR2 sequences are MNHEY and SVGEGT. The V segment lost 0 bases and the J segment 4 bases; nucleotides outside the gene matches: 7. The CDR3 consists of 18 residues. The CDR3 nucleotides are TGTGCCAGCAGTTACTCGTGGACTAGCGGGAGGGCCAGGTACGAGCAGTACTTC. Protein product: CASSYSWTSGRARYEQYF.